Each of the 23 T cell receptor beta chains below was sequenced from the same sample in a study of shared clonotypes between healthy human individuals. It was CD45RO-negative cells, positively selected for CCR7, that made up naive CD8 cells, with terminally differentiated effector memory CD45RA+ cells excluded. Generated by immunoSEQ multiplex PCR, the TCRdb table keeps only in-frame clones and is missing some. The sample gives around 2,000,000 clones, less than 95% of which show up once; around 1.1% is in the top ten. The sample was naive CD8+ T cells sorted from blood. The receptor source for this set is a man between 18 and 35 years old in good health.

The CDR3 DNA reads as TGTGCCTGGAGTGTAATACATGATGAGCAGTTCTTC. It translates to CAWSVIHDEQFF. This chain uses TRBV30 with TRBJ2-1; D gene uncertain. This CDR3 has 12 residues. V was shortened by 0 bases and J by 8 bases, with 8 bases between the two germline ends. CDR1 is GTSNPN and CDR2 is SVGIG in the germline V gene (reference sequence).

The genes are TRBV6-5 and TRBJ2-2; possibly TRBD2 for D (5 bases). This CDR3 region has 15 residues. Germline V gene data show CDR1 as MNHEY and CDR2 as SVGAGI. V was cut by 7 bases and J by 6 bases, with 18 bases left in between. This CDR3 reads CASKADAGLAGELFF. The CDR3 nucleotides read TGTGCCAGCAAGGCTGACGCGGGCTTAGCCGGGGAGCTGTTTTTT.

CDR3 in amino acids: CASSQSDRGTYEQYF. In DNA, the CDR3 is TGCGCCAGCAGTCAATCGGACAGGGGGACGTACGAGCAGTACTTC. The rearrangement links TRBV23-1 to TRBJ2-7; 10 bases are shared with TRBD1. TRBV23-1 falls under the ORF class, with uncertain function. The CDR3 runs to 15 residues. The junction had 3 bases not matched to a gene; V was cut back by 0 bases and J by 4 bases.

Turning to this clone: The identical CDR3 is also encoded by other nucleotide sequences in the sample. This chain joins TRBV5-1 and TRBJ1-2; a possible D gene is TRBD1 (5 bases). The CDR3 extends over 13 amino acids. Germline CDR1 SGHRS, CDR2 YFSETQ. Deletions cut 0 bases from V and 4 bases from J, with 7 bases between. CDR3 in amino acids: CASSLVQGYGYTF. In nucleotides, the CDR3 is TGCGCCAGCAGCTTGGTTCAGGGCTATGGCTACACCTTC.

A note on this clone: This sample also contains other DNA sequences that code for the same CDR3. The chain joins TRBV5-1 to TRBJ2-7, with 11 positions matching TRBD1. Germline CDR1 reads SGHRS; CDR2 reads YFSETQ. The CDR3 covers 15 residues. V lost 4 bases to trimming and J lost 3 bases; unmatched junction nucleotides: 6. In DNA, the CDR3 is TGCGCCAGCAGCCCGGGGACAGGGGGAAGCTACGAGCAGTACTTC. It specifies CASSPGTGGSYEQYF. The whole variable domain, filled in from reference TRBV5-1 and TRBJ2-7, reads KAGVTQTPRYLIKTRGQQVTLSCSPISGHRSVSWYQQTPGQGLQFLFEYFSETQRNKGNFPGRFSGRQFSNSRSEMNVSTLELGDSALYLCASSPGTGGSYEQYFGPGTRLTVT.

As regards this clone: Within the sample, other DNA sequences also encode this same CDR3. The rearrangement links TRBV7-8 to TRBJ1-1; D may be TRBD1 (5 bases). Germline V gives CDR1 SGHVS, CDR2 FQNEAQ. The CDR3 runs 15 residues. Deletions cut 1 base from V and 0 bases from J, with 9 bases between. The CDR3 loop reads CASSLVEGLNTEAFF. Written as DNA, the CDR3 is TGTGCCAGCAGCTTAGTTGAGGGGCTGAACACTGAAGCTTTCTTT.

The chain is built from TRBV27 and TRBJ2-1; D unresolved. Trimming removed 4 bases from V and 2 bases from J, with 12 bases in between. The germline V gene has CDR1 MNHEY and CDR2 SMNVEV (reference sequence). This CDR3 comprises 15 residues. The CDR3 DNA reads TGTGCCAGCAGTTCCGGAACCCTAACCTACAATGAGCAGTTCTTC. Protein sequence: CASSSGTLTYNEQFF.

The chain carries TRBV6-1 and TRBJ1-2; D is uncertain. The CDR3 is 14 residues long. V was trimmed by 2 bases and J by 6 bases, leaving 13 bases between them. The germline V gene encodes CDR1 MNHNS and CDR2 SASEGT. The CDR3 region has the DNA TGTGCCAGCAGTGAATTGGCAGGAGGTAATGGCTACACCTTC. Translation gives CASSELAGGNGYTF.

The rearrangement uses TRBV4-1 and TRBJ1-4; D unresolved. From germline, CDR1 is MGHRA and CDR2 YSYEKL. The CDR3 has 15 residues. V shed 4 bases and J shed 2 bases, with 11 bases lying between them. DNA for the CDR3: TGCGCCAGCAGCCGTACCCGGGAGACTAATGAAAAACTGTTTTTT. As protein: CASSRTRETNEKLFF.

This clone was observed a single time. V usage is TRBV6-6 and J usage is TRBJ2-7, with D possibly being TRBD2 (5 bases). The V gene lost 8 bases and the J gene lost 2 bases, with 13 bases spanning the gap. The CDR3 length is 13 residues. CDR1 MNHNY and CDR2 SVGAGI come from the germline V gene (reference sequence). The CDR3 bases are TGTGCCAGCGGAGGTCCGGGCCCCTACGAGCAGTACTTC. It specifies CASGGPGPYEQYF.

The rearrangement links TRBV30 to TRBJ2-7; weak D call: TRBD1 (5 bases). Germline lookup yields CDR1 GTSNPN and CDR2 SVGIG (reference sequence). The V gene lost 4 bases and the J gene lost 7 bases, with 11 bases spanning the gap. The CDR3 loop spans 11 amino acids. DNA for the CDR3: TGTGCCTGGATGTCTCAGGGAGAGCAGTACTTC. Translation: CAWMSQGEQYF.

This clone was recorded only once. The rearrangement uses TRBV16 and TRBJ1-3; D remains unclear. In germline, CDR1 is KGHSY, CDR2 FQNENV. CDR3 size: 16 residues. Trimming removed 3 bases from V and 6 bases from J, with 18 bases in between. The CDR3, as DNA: TGTGCCAGCAGCCACTCTGGTGGCGATCCGGAAAACACCATATATTTT. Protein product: CASSHSGGDPENTIYF.

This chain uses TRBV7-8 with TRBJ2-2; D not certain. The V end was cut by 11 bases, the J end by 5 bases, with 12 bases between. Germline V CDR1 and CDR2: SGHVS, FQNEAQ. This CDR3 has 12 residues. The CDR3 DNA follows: TGTGCCTCTACCGGGCAGACCGGGGAGCTGTTTTTT. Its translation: CASTGQTGELFF.

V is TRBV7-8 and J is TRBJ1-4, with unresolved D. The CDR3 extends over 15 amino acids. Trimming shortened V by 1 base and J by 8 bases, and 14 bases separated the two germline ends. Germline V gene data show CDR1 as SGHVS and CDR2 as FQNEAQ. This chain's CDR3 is CASSLDIRFEEKLFF. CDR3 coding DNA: TGTGCCAGCAGCTTAGACATACGTTTCGAGGAAAAACTGTTTTTT. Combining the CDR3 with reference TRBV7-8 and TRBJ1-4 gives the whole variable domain GAGVSQSPRYKVAKRGQDVALRCDPISGHVSLFWYQQALGQGPEFLTYFQNEAQLDKSGLPSDRFFAERPEGSVSTLKIQRTQQEDSAVYLCASSLDIRFEEKLFFGSGTQLSVL.

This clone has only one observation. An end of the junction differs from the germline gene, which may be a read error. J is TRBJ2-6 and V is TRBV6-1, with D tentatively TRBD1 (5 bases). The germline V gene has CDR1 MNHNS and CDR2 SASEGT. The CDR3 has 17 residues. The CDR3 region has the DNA TGTGCCAGCAGAGAAGCAGGGTTTGGCGCTGGGGCCAACGTCCTGACTTTC. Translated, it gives CASREAGFGAGANVLTF.

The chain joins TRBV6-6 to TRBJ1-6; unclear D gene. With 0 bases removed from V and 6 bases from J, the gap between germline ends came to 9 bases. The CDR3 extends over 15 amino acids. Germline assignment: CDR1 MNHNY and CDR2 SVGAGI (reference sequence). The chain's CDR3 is CASSYSRGVNSPLHF. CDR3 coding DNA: TGTGCCAGCAGTTACTCTCGCGGGGTTAATTCACCCCTCCACTTT.

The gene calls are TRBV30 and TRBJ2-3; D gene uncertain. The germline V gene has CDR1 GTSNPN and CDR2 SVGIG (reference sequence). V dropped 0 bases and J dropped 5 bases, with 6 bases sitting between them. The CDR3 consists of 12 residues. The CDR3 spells CAWSVTEDTQYF. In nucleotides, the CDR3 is TGTGCCTGGAGTGTAACGGAAGATACGCAGTATTTT.

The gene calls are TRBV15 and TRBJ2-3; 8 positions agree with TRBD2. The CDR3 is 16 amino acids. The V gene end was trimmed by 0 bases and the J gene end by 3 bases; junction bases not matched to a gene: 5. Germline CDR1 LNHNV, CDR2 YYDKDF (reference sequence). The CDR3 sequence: CATSREASGWTDTQYF. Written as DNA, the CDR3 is TGTGCCACCAGCAGAGAAGCTAGCGGGTGGACAGATACGCAGTATTTT.

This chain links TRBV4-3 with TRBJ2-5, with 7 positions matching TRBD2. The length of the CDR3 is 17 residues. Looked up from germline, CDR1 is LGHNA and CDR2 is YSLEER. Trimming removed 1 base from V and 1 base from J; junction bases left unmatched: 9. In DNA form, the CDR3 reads TGCGCCAGCAGCCAAGGCGCGGGGGAGGGGCCCCAAGAGACCCAGTACTTC. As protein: CASSQGAGEGPQETQYF.

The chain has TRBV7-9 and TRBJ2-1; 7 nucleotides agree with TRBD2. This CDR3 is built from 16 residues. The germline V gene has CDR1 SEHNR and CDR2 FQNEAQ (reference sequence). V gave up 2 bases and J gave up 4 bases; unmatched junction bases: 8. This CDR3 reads CASSLQGGGFYNEQFF. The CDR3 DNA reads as TGTGCCAGCAGCTTACAGGGCGGGGGATTTTACAATGAGCAGTTCTTC.

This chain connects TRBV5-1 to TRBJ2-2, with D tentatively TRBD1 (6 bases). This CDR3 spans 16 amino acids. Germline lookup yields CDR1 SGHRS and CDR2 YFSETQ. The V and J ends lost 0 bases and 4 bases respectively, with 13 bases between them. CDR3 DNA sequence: TGCGCCAGCAGCTTGGATCTGGGGGCCTTCACCGGGGAGCTGTTTTTT. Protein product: CASSLDLGAFTGELFF. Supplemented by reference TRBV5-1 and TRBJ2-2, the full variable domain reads KAGVTQTPRYLIKTRGQQVTLSCSPISGHRSVSWYQQTPGQGLQFLFEYFSETQRNKGNFPGRFSGRQFSNSRSEMNVSTLELGDSALYLCASSLDLGAFTGELFFGEGSRLTVL.

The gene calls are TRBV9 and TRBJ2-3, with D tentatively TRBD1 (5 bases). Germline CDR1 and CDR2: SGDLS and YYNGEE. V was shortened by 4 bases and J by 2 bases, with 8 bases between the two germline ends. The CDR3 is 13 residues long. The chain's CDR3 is CASSLGVTDTQYF. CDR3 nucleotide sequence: TGTGCCAGCAGCCTAGGGGTCACAGATACGCAGTATTTT. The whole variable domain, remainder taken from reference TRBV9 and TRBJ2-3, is DSGVTQTPKHLITATGQRVTLRCSPRSGDLSVYWYQQSLDQGLQFLIQYYNGEERAKGNILERFSAQQFPDLHSELNLSSLELGDSALYFCASSLGVTDTQYFGPGTRLTVL.

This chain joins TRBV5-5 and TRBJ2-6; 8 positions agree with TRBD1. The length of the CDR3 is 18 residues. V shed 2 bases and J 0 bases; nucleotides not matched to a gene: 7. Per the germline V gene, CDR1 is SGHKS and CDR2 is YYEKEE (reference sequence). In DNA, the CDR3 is TGTGCCAGCAGCTTCCCGACAGGGGAGGCCTCTGGGGCCAACGTCCTGACTTTC. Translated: CASSFPTGEASGANVLTF.